Listed below are T cell receptor beta chains from one sample, sequenced in a study of a mutant IDH1 vaccine in newly diagnosed glioma. Assay: immunoSEQ multiplex PCR; the TCRdb copy retains only in-frame clones and omits some. In the table there are tens of thousands of clones, just under 90% of which are singletons. The antigens for these receptors are not known. The input for sequencing was PBMCs, taken from a glioma patient whose treatment included an IDH1 peptide vaccine. The receptor set was obtained from a woman aged 30 to 39 with glioma. The CDR3 runs from the conserved cysteine through the conserved F or W. A D gene is named only where the DNA matches it firmly. Clone size appears in some rows only: once, few, many, or a class for an expanded clone.

clone size: once
J gene: TRBJ2-3
V gene: TRBV5-4
D gene: NA
CDR3 DNA: TGTGCCAGCAGCGGCCGTAACAGGGTGGACAGCACAGATACGCAGTATTTT
CDR3 protein: CASSGRNRVDSTDTQYF

clone size: NA
J gene: TRBJ2-2
V gene: TRBV4-1
D gene: NA
CDR3 DNA: TGCGCCAGCAGCCAACCAGGGATGAACACCGGGGAGCTGTTTTTT
CDR3 protein: CASSQPGMNTGELFF

clone size: NA
J gene: TRBJ1-2
V gene: TRBV7-9
D gene: NA
CDR3 DNA: TGTGCCAGCAGCTTAGAAGGCCATGGCTACACCTTC
CDR3 protein: CASSLEGHGYTF

clone size: NA
J gene: TRBJ2-7
V gene: TRBV6-5
D gene: NA
CDR3 DNA: TGTGCCAGCAGCGCCACGGACACCTCCAGGGAGCAGTACTTC
CDR3 protein: CASSATDTSREQYF

clone size: NA
J gene: TRBJ1-2
V gene: TRBV29-1
D gene: NA
CDR3 DNA: TGCAGCGTTGATTCGCAGGGTTTAGGCAACTATGGCTACACCTTC
CDR3 protein: CSVDSQGLGNYGYTF

clone size: NA
J gene: TRBJ2-5
V gene: TRBV29-1
D gene: NA
CDR3 DNA: TGCAGCGGGGGGGTGTACCAAGAGACCCAGTACTTC
CDR3 protein: CSGGVYQETQYF

clone size: NA
J gene: TRBJ2-7
V gene: TRBV6-1
D gene: NA
CDR3 DNA: TGTGCCAGCAGTCCAAGCTCCTACGAGCAGTACTTC
CDR3 protein: CASSPSSYEQYF

clone size: NA
J gene: TRBJ1-1
V gene: TRBV7-9
D gene: NA
CDR3 DNA: TGTGCCAGCAGCTACACAGGTCCGGGGGATTCTGAAGCTTTCTTT
CDR3 protein: CASSYTGPGDSEAFF

clone size: NA
J gene: TRBJ1-1
V gene: TRBV10-2
D gene: TRBD1
CDR3 DNA: TGCGCCAGCGTTATCAGGGGGGGTGACACTGAAGCTTTCTTT
CDR3 protein: CASVIRGGDTEAFF

clone size: NA
J gene: TRBJ1-2
V gene: TRBV6-1
D gene: TRBD1
CDR3 DNA: TGTGCCAGCAGTGATGGGACAGGGGGAGGGGGCTACACCTTC
CDR3 protein: CASSDGTGGGGYTF

clone size: NA
J gene: TRBJ2-5
V gene: TRBV4-1
D gene: NA
CDR3 DNA: TGCGCCAGCAGCCAAGCCCAGGGGGGGACACAAGAGACCCAGTACTTC
CDR3 protein: CASSQAQGGTQETQYF

clone size: once
J gene: TRBJ2-7
V gene: TRBV4-2
D gene: NA
CDR3 DNA: TGTGCCAGCAGCCAAGATATGGGGACGGCGACCTACGAGCAGTACTTC
CDR3 protein: CASSQDMGTATYEQYF

clone size: NA
J gene: TRBJ1-1
V gene: TRBV5-6
D gene: TRBD1
CDR3 DNA: TGTGCCAGCAGTTCGGACAGGGGGCTTGTCACCACTGAAGCTTTCTTT
CDR3 protein: CASSSDRGLVTTEAFF

clone size: NA
J gene: TRBJ2-5
V gene: TRBV5-1
D gene: TRBD1
CDR3 DNA: TGCGCCAGCAGCTCAGGGACAGGGGGCTGGTTTGAGACCCAGTACTTC
CDR3 protein: CASSSGTGGWFETQYF

clone size: NA
J gene: TRBJ1-5
V gene: TRBV6-1
D gene: NA
CDR3 DNA: TGTGCCACCCGCCGGGACCTTGGGGATCAGCCCCAGCATTTT
CDR3 protein: CATRRDLGDQPQHF

clone size: NA
J gene: TRBJ1-2
V gene: TRBV5-1
D gene: NA
CDR3 DNA: TGCGCCAGCAGCCAGGAGACAGAAAGACTCTATGGCTACACCTTC
CDR3 protein: CASSQETERLYGYTF

clone size: NA
J gene: TRBJ1-2
V gene: TRBV6-5
D gene: NA
CDR3 DNA: TGTGCCAGCAGTTACTCGCGGGTGTTTGGCTACACCTTC
CDR3 protein: CASSYSRVFGYTF

clone size: NA
J gene: TRBJ2-7
V gene: TRBV10-2
D gene: NA
CDR3 DNA: TGCGCCAGCAGTGAGACCCCCAGCGAGCAGTACTTC
CDR3 protein: CASSETPSEQYF

clone size: NA
J gene: TRBJ1-4
V gene: TRBV6-5
D gene: TRBD1
CDR3 DNA: TGTGCCAGCAGGAAGGGACAGAGTAATGAAAAACTGTTTTTT
CDR3 protein: CASRKGQSNEKLFF

clone size: NA
J gene: TRBJ2-3
V gene: TRBV4-1
D gene: NA
CDR3 DNA: TGCGCCAGCAGCCAAATCCAAGCAGATACGCAGTATTTT
CDR3 protein: CASSQIQADTQYF

clone size: once
J gene: TRBJ1-1
V gene: TRBV6-6
D gene: NA
CDR3 DNA: TGTGCCAGCAGTTACGAGTATGTGAACACTGAAGCTTTCTTT
CDR3 protein: CASSYEYVNTEAFF

clone size: NA
J gene: TRBJ2-1
V gene: TRBV2
D gene: NA
CDR3 DNA: TGTGCCAGCTACAAGAGGGTATCCTACAATGAGCAGTTCTTC
CDR3 protein: CASYKRVSYNEQFF

clone size: medium-sized
J gene: TRBJ1-1
V gene: TRBV6-1
D gene: NA
CDR3 DNA: TGTGCCACCTCCAGGACTGAAGCTTTCTTT
CDR3 protein: CATSRTEAFF

clone size: NA
J gene: TRBJ1-2
V gene: TRBV5-1
D gene: NA
CDR3 DNA: TGCGCCAGCAGCTTGGTTCAGGCGCCGACCTATGGCTACACCTTC
CDR3 protein: CASSLVQAPTYGYTF

clone size: NA
J gene: TRBJ2-7
V gene: TRBV11-2
D gene: TRBD2
CDR3 DNA: TGTGCCAGCAGCTCCTGGACTAGCGGGGGTTTCGAGCAGTACTTC
CDR3 protein: CASSSWTSGGFEQYF

clone size: NA
J gene: TRBJ1-2
V gene: TRBV10-3
D gene: NA
CDR3 DNA: TGTGCCATCAGTGAGAGGGGCAGGGAGAATGGCTACACCTTC
CDR3 protein: CAISERGRENGYTF

clone size: NA
J gene: TRBJ1-2
V gene: TRBV6-4
D gene: TRBD1
CDR3 DNA: TGTGCCAGCAGTGACGGGGGACAGGGCTATGGCTACACCTTC
CDR3 protein: CASSDGGQGYGYTF

clone size: NA
J gene: TRBJ1-2
V gene: TRBV7-9
D gene: NA
CDR3 DNA: TGTGCCAGCAGCTTAGGGACAGATTATGGCTACACCTTC
CDR3 protein: CASSLGTDYGYTF

clone size: NA
J gene: TRBJ1-2
V gene: TRBV5-4
D gene: TRBD1
CDR3 DNA: TGTGCCAGCAGCTTCGGACAGGAGACGTTTTATGGCTACACCTTC
CDR3 protein: CASSFGQETFYGYTF

clone size: NA
J gene: TRBJ1-1
V gene: TRBV19
D gene: NA
CDR3 DNA: TGTGCCAGTAGTACCGCGGGGGTGACTGAAGCTTTCTTT
CDR3 protein: CASSTAGVTEAFF

clone size: once
J gene: TRBJ1-1
V gene: TRBV5-6
D gene: NA
CDR3 DNA: TGTGCCAGCAGCTTCGGGAACACTGAAGCTTTCTTT
CDR3 protein: CASSFGNTEAFF

clone size: NA
J gene: TRBJ1-1
V gene: TRBV5-5
D gene: NA
CDR3 DNA: TGTGCCAGCAGCTCAAAGGGGAACACTGAAGCTTTCTTT
CDR3 protein: CASSSKGNTEAFF

clone size: once
J gene: TRBJ1-3
V gene: TRBV10-3
D gene: TRBD1
CDR3 DNA: TGTGCCATCAATCAGGGGGGATTCTCTGGAAACACCATATATTTT
CDR3 protein: CAINQGGFSGNTIYF

clone size: NA
J gene: TRBJ1-5
V gene: TRBV10-3
D gene: NA
CDR3 DNA: TGTGCCATCAGTGAGGGGAGCAATCAGCCCCAGCATTTT
CDR3 protein: CAISEGSNQPQHF

clone size: NA
J gene: TRBJ2-5
V gene: TRBV30
D gene: TRBD2
CDR3 DNA: TGTGCGGGAGGGGTCCCAAGGACCCAGTACTTC
CDR3 protein: CAGGVPRTQYF

clone size: NA
J gene: TRBJ1-3
V gene: TRBV10-3
D gene: TRBD1
CDR3 DNA: TGTGCCATCAACCCGCGAGGGGAGGGGGCAGGTGGAAACACCATATATTTT
CDR3 protein: CAINPRGEGAGGNTIYF

clone size: few
J gene: TRBJ1-1
V gene: TRBV14
D gene: NA
CDR3 DNA: TGTGCCAGCAGCCAAGCGGGAGCCCTGAACACTGAAGCTTTCTTT
CDR3 protein: CASSQAGALNTEAFF

clone size: NA
J gene: TRBJ2-7
V gene: TRBV30
D gene: NA
CDR3 DNA: TGTGCCTGGAGTGCACTTGGTTGGGGGAGCTCCTACGAGCAGTACTTC
CDR3 protein: CAWSALGWGSSYEQYF

clone size: NA
J gene: TRBJ2-3
V gene: TRBV7-2
D gene: NA
CDR3 DNA: TGTGCCAGCAGCCCCGTCTCGCCGGGAAGCACAGATACGCAGTATTTT
CDR3 protein: CASSPVSPGSTDTQYF

clone size: NA
J gene: TRBJ1-2
V gene: TRBV5-1
D gene: NA
CDR3 DNA: TGCGCCAGCAGCTTGGTTGTTGGTTTACGGCAGACTAACTATGGCTACACCTTC
CDR3 protein: CASSLVVGLRQTNYGYTF

clone size: NA
J gene: TRBJ1-2
V gene: TRBV4-1
D gene: NA
CDR3 DNA: TGCGCCAGCAGCCAAGTTAGCGGGTACTATGGCTACACCTTC
CDR3 protein: CASSQVSGYYGYTF

clone size: NA
J gene: TRBJ1-2
V gene: TRBV7-9
D gene: NA
CDR3 DNA: TGTGCCAGCAGTCTCGAAGACGAGGGGGTCTATGGCTACACCTTC
CDR3 protein: CASSLEDEGVYGYTF

clone size: NA
J gene: TRBJ1-1
V gene: TRBV29-1
D gene: TRBD1
CDR3 DNA: TGCAGCGTTGAATGGCGGGGACAGGACACATTTAGGATCATGAACACTGAAGCTTTCTTT
CDR3 protein: CSVEWRGQDTFRIMNTEAFF

clone size: NA
J gene: TRBJ1-1
V gene: TRBV5-1
D gene: NA
CDR3 DNA: TGCGCCAGCAGCTTGGCGTGGGGGGCTGGTACTGAAGCTTTCTTT
CDR3 protein: CASSLAWGAGTEAFF

clone size: NA
J gene: TRBJ1-2
V gene: TRBV7-2
D gene: TRBD1
CDR3 DNA: TGTGCCAGCAGCTTAGTGGGACAGGGGTATGGCTACACCTTC
CDR3 protein: CASSLVGQGYGYTF

clone size: NA
J gene: TRBJ1-5
V gene: TRBV18
D gene: TRBD1
CDR3 DNA: TGTGCCAGCTCACTCGACAGGGGAGACCAGCATTTT
CDR3 protein: CASSLDRGDQHF

clone size: NA
J gene: TRBJ1-5
V gene: TRBV7-2
D gene: NA
CDR3 DNA: TGTGCCAGCAGCCTCGAGGGTTCGACCCAGCATTTT
CDR3 protein: CASSLEGSTQHF

clone size: NA
J gene: TRBJ1-2
V gene: TRBV7-9
D gene: TRBD1
CDR3 DNA: TGTGCCAGCAGCCCTTTACAGGGGGCGGGCGGCTACACCTTC
CDR3 protein: CASSPLQGAGGYTF

clone size: NA
J gene: TRBJ1-2
V gene: TRBV7-8
D gene: NA
CDR3 DNA: TGTGCCAGCAGCAGGACAGACCTATGGAGCTACACCTTC
CDR3 protein: CASSRTDLWSYTF

clone size: NA
J gene: TRBJ2-7
V gene: TRBV29-1
D gene: NA
CDR3 DNA: TGCAGCGTCGGAGGGCAGGGCTGGGGGCAGTACTTC
CDR3 protein: CSVGGQGWGQYF

clone size: NA
J gene: TRBJ2-3
V gene: TRBV15
D gene: TRBD1
CDR3 DNA: TGTGCCACCAGGTGGGACAGGGGGAGTACGCAGTATTTT
CDR3 protein: CATRWDRGSTQYF

clone size: NA
J gene: TRBJ2-5
V gene: TRBV6-6
D gene: NA
CDR3 DNA: TGTGCCAGCAGTTACAGGGTCCCCGAGACCCAGTACTTC
CDR3 protein: CASSYRVPETQYF

clone size: NA
J gene: TRBJ2-3
V gene: TRBV4-1
D gene: TRBD2
CDR3 DNA: TGCGCCAGCAGCCAAGAGGCGGGGGGGCTAGATACGCAGTATTTT
CDR3 protein: CASSQEAGGLDTQYF

clone size: NA
J gene: TRBJ1-1
V gene: TRBV5-1
D gene: TRBD1
CDR3 DNA: TGCGCCAGCAGCTCAGGGACAGGTGGAGGTACTGAAGCTTTCTTT
CDR3 protein: CASSSGTGGGTEAFF

clone size: NA
J gene: TRBJ2-3
V gene: TRBV12-5
D gene: NA
CDR3 DNA: TGTGCTAGTGGTTTGCCAGGGGGACTGAAGGGAGATACGCAGTATTTT
CDR3 protein: CASGLPGGLKGDTQYF